These 11 T cell receptor beta chains share one sample of origin, sequenced in a study of regulatory T cells in long-lasting Graves disease. The time point denotes: newly diagnosed GD, antithyroid drugs for less than 3 months. Making the TCR library involved RNA that had been extracted from PBMCs. Combining iRepertoire HTBI primers with Arm-PCR of CDR3 regions, the authors built TCR beta libraries. One entry per CDR3 protein, called by TCRdb with MiXCR from the multiplex PCR reads. Of a few hundred thousand distinct CDR3 sequences listed, about 18% are singletons. This same sample was also part of a study on T cells in Graves' hyperthyroidism and ophthalmopathy.

Specimen: peripheral blood mononuclear cells (PBMCs), collected at new diagnosis, from a patient treated with antithyroid drugs. These receptors were taken from a woman in her thirties with Graves disease.

This clonotype has at least ten counts. This chain uses TRBV29-1 with TRBJ2-5, with D uncertain. Per germline, CDR1 SQVTM and CDR2 ANQGSEA. Trimming shortened V by 3 bases and J by 2 bases, and 16 bases separated the two germline ends. The length of the CDR3 is 15 residues. CDR3 loop: CSVEPPESVQETQYF. The CDR3 coding sequence is TGCAGCGTTGAGCCGCCGGAGTCAGTGCAAGAGACCCAGTACTTC.

This clonotype appeared a few times. This chain connects TRBV2 to TRBJ2-1, with a weak D call TRBD2 (7 bases). Looked up from germline, CDR1 is SNHLY and CDR2 is FYNNEI. V was cut by 4 bases and J by 15 bases, with 28 bases left in between. The CDR3 length is 16 residues. The CDR3 DNA sequence: TGTGCCAGCAGTGGGGCCTCGGGGGGCCCTCAGAGTGTTGGGTTCTTC. It yields the protein CASSGASGGPQSVGFF.

This clonotype has ten or more counts. The J gene is TRBJ1-1, the V gene TRBV3-1; D is uncertain. The CDR3 is 12 amino acids. V lost 3 bases, J lost 8 bases, and 10 bases lay in between. Germline values: CDR1 LGHDT, CDR2 YNNKEL (reference sequence). The DNA of the CDR3 is TGTGCCAGCAGCCATTTAAGGGAAGAAGCTTTCTTT. Protein product: CASSHLREEAFF.

Ten or more counts support this clonotype. This chain links TRBV11-3 with TRBJ2-1; the match to TRBD2 covers 15 bases. Looked up from germline, CDR1 is SGHNT and CDR2 is YENEEA. This CDR3 comprises 19 residues. The V gene end was trimmed by 1 base and the J gene end by 0 bases; junction bases not matched to a gene: 4. The CDR3 DNA is TGTGCCAGCAGCTTAGCGGGGACTAGCGGGGGGAGCTCCTACAATGAGCAGTTCTTC. Its translation: CASSLAGTSGGSSYNEQFF.

This clonotype has at least ten counts. One junction end does not reproduce the germline sequence, and a read error may be involved. In DNA, the CDR3 is TGCGCCAGCAGCTTGGAGTCGAACACTGAAGCTTTCTTT. Amino acid sequence: CASSLESNTEAFF. V usage is TRBV5-4 and J usage is TRBJ1-1; D unclear. The CDR3 extends over 13 amino acids. CDR1 is SGHNT and CDR2 is YYREEE in the germline V gene (reference sequence).

Of note for this clonotype: It may be a read error: a sequence one base away is much more abundant. The V gene is TRBV6-1, the J gene TRBJ2-7; TRBD2 agrees at 9 bases. V was clipped by 5 bases and J by 7 bases; unmatched bases: 15. The CDR3 has 16 amino acids. Germline V gene sequence: CDR1 MNHNS, CDR2 SASEGT. The CDR3 sequence: CASSNPWRGGRDEQYF. In nucleotides, the CDR3 is TGTGCCAGCAGTAACCCCTGGCGGGGGGGCCGGGATGAGCAGTACTTC.

This clonotype was seen repeatedly, ten times or more. Written as DNA, the CDR3 is TGTGCCAGCAGTGAAGCGCCGGCGGGTAGAGCTTTCTTT. Protein: CASSEAPAGRAFF. The chain combines TRBV2 with TRBJ1-1; D is ambiguous. The CDR3 loop spans 13 amino acids. CDR1 is SNHLY, CDR2 FYNNEI, per germline. V lost 0 bases, J lost 10 bases, and 12 bases lay in between.

This clonotype was counted only a few times. This chain connects TRBV12-3 or TRBV12-4 to TRBJ2-5; D may correspond to TRBD1 or TRBD2 (5 bases each). The CDR3 has 16 amino acids. V was clipped by 3 bases and J by 2 bases, with 16 bases between them. CDR3 nucleotide sequence: TGTGCCAGCAGTTTGGGTGGGGGACCCCAACAAGAGACCCAGTACTTC. Protein sequence: CASSLGGGPQQETQYF.

Worth noting for this clonotype: A read error is likely here: a far larger clone is one base away. The genes are TRBV11-2 and TRBJ2-3; D possibly corresponds to TRBD1 (6 bases). The J call may be wrong; the DNA end is better matched by TRBJ2-7. CDR1 and CDR2 from the germline V gene are SGHAT and FQNNGV. The CDR3 spans 13 residues. CDR3 residues: CASSIPGHNEQYF. As DNA, the CDR3 is TGTGCCAGCAGCATCCCGGGACACAATGAGCAGTACTTC.

A few counts support this clonotype. This CDR3 is CASSSTGQELSEQYF. For the CDR3, the DNA is TGTGCCAGCAGTTCAACCGGACAGGAGCTGAGCGAGCAGTACTTC. The chain joins TRBV6-5 to TRBJ2-7; TRBD1 aligns across 7 bases. Trimming cost V 4 bases and J 6 bases; bases outside gene matches: 12. This CDR3 contains 15 residues. Looked up from germline, CDR1 is MNHEY and CDR2 is SVGAGI.

In its sample, this clonotype was seen many times. The chain combines TRBV2 with TRBJ1-1; no reliable D call. The CDR3 loop spans 12 amino acids. Looked up from germline, CDR1 is SNHLY and CDR2 is FYNNEI. V was trimmed by 3 bases and J by 10 bases, leaving 12 bases between them. The CDR3 here is CASSEASIAAFF. The DNA for the CDR3 is TGTGCCAGCAGTGAGGCGTCCATAGCAGCTTTCTTT.